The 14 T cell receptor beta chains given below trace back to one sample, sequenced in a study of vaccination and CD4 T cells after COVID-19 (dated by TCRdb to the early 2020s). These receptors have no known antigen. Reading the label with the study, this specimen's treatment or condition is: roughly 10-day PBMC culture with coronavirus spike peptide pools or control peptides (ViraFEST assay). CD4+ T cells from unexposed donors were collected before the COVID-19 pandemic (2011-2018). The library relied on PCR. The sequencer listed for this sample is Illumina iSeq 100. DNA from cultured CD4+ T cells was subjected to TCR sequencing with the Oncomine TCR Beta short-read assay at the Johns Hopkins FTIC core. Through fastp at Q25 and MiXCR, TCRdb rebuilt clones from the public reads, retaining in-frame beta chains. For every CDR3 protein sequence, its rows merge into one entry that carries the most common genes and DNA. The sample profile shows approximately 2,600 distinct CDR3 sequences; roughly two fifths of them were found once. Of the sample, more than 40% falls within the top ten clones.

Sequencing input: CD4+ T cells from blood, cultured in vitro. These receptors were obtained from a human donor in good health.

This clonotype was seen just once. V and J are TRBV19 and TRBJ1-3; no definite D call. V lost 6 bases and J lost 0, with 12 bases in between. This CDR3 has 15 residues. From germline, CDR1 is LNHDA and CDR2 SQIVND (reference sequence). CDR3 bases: TGTGCCAGTAGGGACGGACGGGGCTCTGGAAACACCATATATTTT. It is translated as CASRDGRGSGNTIYF.

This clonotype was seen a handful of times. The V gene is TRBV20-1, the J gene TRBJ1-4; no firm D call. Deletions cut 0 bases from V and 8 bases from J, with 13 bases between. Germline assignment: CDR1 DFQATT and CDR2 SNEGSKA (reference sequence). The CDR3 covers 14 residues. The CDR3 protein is CSARDPSGGEKLFF. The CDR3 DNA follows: TGCAGTGCTAGAGATCCCTCAGGAGGGGAAAAACTGTTTTTT.

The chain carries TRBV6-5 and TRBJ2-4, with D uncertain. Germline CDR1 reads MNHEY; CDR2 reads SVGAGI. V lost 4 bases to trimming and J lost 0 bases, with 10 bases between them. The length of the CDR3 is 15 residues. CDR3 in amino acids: CASSLRTGAKNIQYF. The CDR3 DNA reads TGTGCCAGCAGTTTACGGACCGGAGCCAAAAACATTCAGTACTTC.

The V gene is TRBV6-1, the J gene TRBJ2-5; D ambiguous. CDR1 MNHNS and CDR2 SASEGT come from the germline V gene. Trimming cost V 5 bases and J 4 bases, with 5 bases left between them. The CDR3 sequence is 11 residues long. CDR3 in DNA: TGTGCCAGCAGTATGGTAGAGACCCAGTACTTC. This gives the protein CASSMVETQYF.

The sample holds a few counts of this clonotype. CDR3 nucleotides: TGTGCCAGCAGCTTAGTAAGGGGAGGGTACTATGGCTACACCTTC. Amino acid sequence: CASSLVRGGYYGYTF. The chain couples TRBV11-2 to TRBJ1-2, with D possibly matching TRBD1 (5 bases). Germline V gene lookup returns CDR1 SGHAT and CDR2 FQNNGV. V lost 1 base and J 3 bases, leaving 12 bases between the germline ends. The CDR3 sequence is 15 residues long.

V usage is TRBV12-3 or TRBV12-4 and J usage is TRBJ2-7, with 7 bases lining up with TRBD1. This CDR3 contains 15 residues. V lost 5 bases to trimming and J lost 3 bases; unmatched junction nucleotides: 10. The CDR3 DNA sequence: TGTGCCAGCAGTACGACAGGGACCTTGCACTACGAGCAGTACTTC. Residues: CASSTTGTLHYEQYF.

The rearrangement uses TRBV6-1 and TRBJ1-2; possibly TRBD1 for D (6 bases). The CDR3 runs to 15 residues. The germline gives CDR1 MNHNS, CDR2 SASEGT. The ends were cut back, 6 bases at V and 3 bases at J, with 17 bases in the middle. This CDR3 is CASRESYRVDYGYTF. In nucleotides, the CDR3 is TGTGCCAGCAGGGAGTCTTACAGGGTGGACTATGGCTACACCTTC.

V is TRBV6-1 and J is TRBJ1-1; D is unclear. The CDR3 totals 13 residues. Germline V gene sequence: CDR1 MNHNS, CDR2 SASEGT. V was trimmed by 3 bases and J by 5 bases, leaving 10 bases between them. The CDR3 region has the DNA TGTGCCAGCAGTGAGTCGGGTTGGACTGAAGCTTTCTTT. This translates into CASSESGWTEAFF.

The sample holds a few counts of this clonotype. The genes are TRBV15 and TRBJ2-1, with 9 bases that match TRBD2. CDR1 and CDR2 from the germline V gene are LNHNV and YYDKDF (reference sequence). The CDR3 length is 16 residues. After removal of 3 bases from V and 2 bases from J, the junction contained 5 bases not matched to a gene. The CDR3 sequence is CATSRELAGTYNEQFF. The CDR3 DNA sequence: TGTGCCACCAGCAGGGAACTAGCGGGCACCTACAATGAGCAGTTCTTC.

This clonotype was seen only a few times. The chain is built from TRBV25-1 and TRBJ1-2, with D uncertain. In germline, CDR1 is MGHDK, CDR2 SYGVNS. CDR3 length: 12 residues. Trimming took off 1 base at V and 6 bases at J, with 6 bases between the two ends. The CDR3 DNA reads TGTGCCAGCAGTGAATCGGGTAATGGCTACACCTTC. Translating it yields CASSESGNGYTF.

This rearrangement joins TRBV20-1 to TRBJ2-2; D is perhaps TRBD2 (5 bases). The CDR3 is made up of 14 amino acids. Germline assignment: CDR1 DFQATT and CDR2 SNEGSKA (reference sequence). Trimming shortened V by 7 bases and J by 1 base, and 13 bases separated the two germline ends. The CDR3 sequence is CSDRERRNTGELFF. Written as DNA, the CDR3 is TGCAGTGATCGCGAGCGGAGGAACACCGGGGAGCTGTTTTTT.

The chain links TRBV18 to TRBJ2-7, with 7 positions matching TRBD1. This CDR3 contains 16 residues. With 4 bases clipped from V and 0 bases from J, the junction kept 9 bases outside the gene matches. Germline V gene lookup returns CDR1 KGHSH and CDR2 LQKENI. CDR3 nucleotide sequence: TGTGCCAGCTCACGCATCTTCGGGACAGACTCCTACGAGCAGTACTTC. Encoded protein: CASSRIFGTDSYEQYF.

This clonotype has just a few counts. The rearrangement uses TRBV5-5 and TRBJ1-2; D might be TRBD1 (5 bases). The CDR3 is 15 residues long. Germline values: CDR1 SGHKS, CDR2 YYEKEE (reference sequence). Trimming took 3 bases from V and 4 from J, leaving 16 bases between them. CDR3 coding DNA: TGTGCCAGCAGCTGGAGTGGCAGGGTGGCCTATGGCTACACCTTC. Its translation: CASSWSGRVAYGYTF.

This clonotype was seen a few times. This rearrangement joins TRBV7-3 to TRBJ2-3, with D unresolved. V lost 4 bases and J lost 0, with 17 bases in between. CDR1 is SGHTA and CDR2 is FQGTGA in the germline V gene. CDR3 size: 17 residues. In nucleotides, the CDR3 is TGTGCCAGCAGCTACCAAGGACCTCTGAAAAGCACAGATACGCAGTATTTT. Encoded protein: CASSYQGPLKSTDTQYF.